The 21 T cell receptor beta chains listed next were all sequenced from one sample in a study of T cell changes during pregnancy in multiple sclerosis (dated by TCRdb to between 2019 and 2020). Library construction relied on the immunoSEQ multiplex PCR assay. The immuneACCESS repertoire file appears here via TCRdb, limited to in-frame rearrangements. These files lack a portion of the clones; in checked studies, under half of the deficit traces to unresolved V genes, and the cause of the others is not known. The sample includes 35,000 or so clones, with approximately 90% observed a single time. Approximately 4.5% of the sample goes to the ten largest clones. The input for sequencing was peripheral blood, taken in the second trimester of pregnancy. These TCRs come from a female donor in good health, enrolled as a control in a pregnancy study.

The J gene is TRBJ2-2, the V gene TRBV29-1, with 9 bases that match TRBD1. Germline CDR1 reads SQVTM; CDR2 reads ANQGSEA. V was clipped by 3 bases and J by 6 bases; unmatched bases: 8. The CDR3 sequence is 15 residues long. The CDR3 sequence is CSVEHDRGTPGELFF. The CDR3 bases are TGCAGCGTTGAGCATGACAGGGGGACCCCCGGGGAGCTGTTTTTT.

V and J are TRBV9 and TRBJ2-2, with a tentative D call TRBD1 (6 bases). Germline CDR1 is SGDLS and CDR2 is YYNGEE. V was trimmed by 0 bases and J by 5 bases, leaving 8 bases between them. This CDR3 spans 14 amino acids. CDR3 residues: CASSVDRVTGELFF. Written as DNA, the CDR3 is TGTGCCAGCAGCGTAGACAGGGTTACCGGGGAGCTGTTTTTT. Full variable domain (missing parts from reference TRBV9 and TRBJ2-2): DSGVTQTPKHLITATGQRVTLRCSPRSGDLSVYWYQQSLDQGLQFLIQYYNGEERAKGNILERFSAQQFPDLHSELNLSSLELGDSALYFCASSVDRVTGELFFGEGSRLTVL.

The chain combines TRBV18 with TRBJ2-7, with 7 bases aligning to TRBD1. The CDR3 sequence is 15 residues long. Germline loops: CDR1 KGHSH, CDR2 LQKENI. Unmatched junction bases numbered 9, after V lost 3 bases and J lost 4 bases. CDR3 sequence: CASSPLGKGAYEQYF. DNA of the CDR3: TGTGCCAGCTCACCCCTCGGGAAGGGGGCTTACGAGCAGTACTTC.

This chain joins TRBV27 and TRBJ2-2, with TRBD2 matching over 7 bases. J was trimmed by 0 bases and V by 8 bases; bases with no gene match: 9. Per germline, CDR1 MNHEY and CDR2 SMNVEV (reference sequence). The CDR3 consists of 16 residues. The CDR3 protein is CASLASGGANTGELFF. The DNA for the CDR3 is TGTGCCAGCCTTGCCTCGGGGGGAGCGAACACCGGGGAGCTGTTTTTT.

The V and J genes are TRBV6-5 and TRBJ2-7; 7 nucleotides align to TRBD2. CDR3 length: 13 residues. Germline-derived CDR1 and CDR2 are MNHEY and SVGAGI. V lost 5 bases to trimming and J lost 6 bases; unmatched junction nucleotides: 7. The CDR3 DNA is TGTGCCAGCAGTCGGGACTACGAGGGCGAGCAGTACTTC. Amino acid sequence: CASSRDYEGEQYF.

By share, this clone ranks as medium-sized. The chain links TRBV6-4 to TRBJ2-1; 13 nucleotides agree with TRBD2. The V gene end was trimmed by 4 bases and the J gene end by 5 bases; junction bases not matched to a gene: 5. The CDR3 runs 16 residues. Germline CDR1 reads MRHNA; CDR2 reads SNTAGT. DNA for the CDR3: TGTGCCAGCAGTGTAACCGGGACTAGCGGGAACAATGAGCAGTTCTTC. Translation: CASSVTGTSGNNEQFF.

Only a few counts were recorded for this clone. The chain carries TRBV11-2 and TRBJ2-1; the match to TRBD2 covers 10 bases. The CDR3 loop spans 18 amino acids. CDR1 and CDR2 from the germline V gene are SGHAT and FQNNGV. J was trimmed by 4 bases and V by 5 bases; bases with no gene match: 14. CDR3 residues: CASSLISWPSGRYNEQFF. The CDR3 coding sequence is TGTGCCAGCAGCCTTATCTCTTGGCCTAGCGGGAGATACAATGAGCAGTTCTTC.

The V call is TRBV28, the J call TRBJ2-1; 8 positions agree with TRBD2. The CDR3 consists of 15 residues. CDR1 is MDHEN and CDR2 is SYDVKM in the germline V gene. V trimming: 4 bases; J trimming: 6 bases; junction bases outside the gene matches: 8. CDR3 residues: CASSWGSGVRNEQFF. The CDR3 region has the DNA TGTGCCAGCAGTTGGGGTAGCGGGGTGCGCAATGAGCAGTTCTTC.

The chain recombines TRBV29-1 with TRBJ2-6; 11 bases are shared with TRBD2. CDR1 SQVTM and CDR2 ANQGSEA come from the germline V gene. CDR3 length: 18 residues. V was clipped by 4 bases and J by 3 bases; unmatched bases: 11. The CDR3 DNA reads TGCAGCGTTGCGGTAGTAGCGGGAGGGCCGGGTGGGGCCAACGTCCTGACTTTC. Amino acid sequence: CSVAVVAGGPGGANVLTF.

The rearrangement joins TRBV2 to TRBJ1-6, with D possibly being TRBD1 (5 bases). This CDR3 contains 15 residues. CDR1 is SNHLY, CDR2 FYNNEI, per germline. Trimming left V 10 bases short and J 6 bases short, with 19 bases between. This chain's CDR3 is CATQGRGQGNSPLHF. In DNA form, the CDR3 reads TGTGCCACCCAGGGAAGGGGTCAGGGTAATTCACCCCTCCACTTT.

The V call is TRBV21-1, the J call TRBJ1-2. TRBV21-1 is a pseudogene. The CDR3 has 15 amino acids. CDR3 amino acids: CASGGAVGSGYGYTF. DNA of the CDR3: TGTGCCAGCGGGGGGGCAGTTGGATCGGGCTATGGCTACACCTTC.

This chain links TRBV7-9 with TRBJ1-3, with D possibly being TRBD1 (5 bases). The V end lost 1 base, the J end lost 4 bases, and 11 bases lay between the germline ends. The germline gives CDR1 SEHNR, CDR2 FQNEAQ (reference sequence). The CDR3 is 15 amino acids. CDR3 sequence: CASSLGTPPGNTIYF. The CDR3 nucleotides read TGTGCCAGCAGCTTAGGGACACCGCCCGGAAACACCATATATTTT.

This clone has more than one count but fewer than ten. The chain joins TRBV4-3 to TRBJ1-1; TRBD1 might be the D (5 bases). The CDR3 totals 13 residues. Germline V lookup: CDR1 LGHNA, CDR2 YSLEER. Trimming pared 0 bases from V and 10 bases from J, leaving 12 bases between. The CDR3, as DNA: TGCGCCAGCAGCCAAGATCGGGGGGAGCTAGCTTTCTTT. This codes for CASSQDRGELAFF.

J is TRBJ1-2 and V is TRBV5-1, with 9 bases matching TRBD1. With V trimmed by 1 base and J by 6 bases, 10 bases remained unmatched. The CDR3 covers 16 residues. CDR1 and CDR2 from the germline V gene are SGHRS and YFSETQ. The CDR3 is CASSLLGVDRGDGYTF. CDR3 DNA: TGCGCCAGCAGCTTGTTGGGCGTAGACAGGGGGGATGGCTACACCTTC.

V usage is TRBV27 and J usage is TRBJ2-7; TRBD1 aligns across 8 bases. Germline values: CDR1 MNHEY, CDR2 SMNVEV (reference sequence). Trimming took 4 bases from V and 2 from J; bases not matched to a gene: 4. CDR3 length: 14 amino acids. CDR3 amino acids: CASSSGTGPYEQYF. The CDR3 nucleotides are TGTGCCAGCAGTTCGGGGACAGGACCCTACGAGCAGTACTTC.

J is TRBJ1-6 and V is TRBV18; 7 nucleotides match TRBD1. V lost 3 bases and J lost 10; bases outside the gene matches: 3. Germline V gene data show CDR1 as KGHSH and CDR2 as LQKENI. The CDR3 totals 13 residues. The CDR3 DNA reads TGTGCCAGCTCACCGGGACAGAACTCACCCCTCCACTTT. It specifies CASSPGQNSPLHF.

The chain links TRBV27 to TRBJ2-3, with TRBD2 matching over 15 bases. Per germline, CDR1 MNHEY and CDR2 SMNVEV (reference sequence). Trimming at V came to 5 bases and at J to 3 bases, leaving 6 bases not matched to a gene. The CDR3 has 17 amino acids. The CDR3 DNA follows: TGTGCCAGCAGTCTCTGGACTAGCGGGGGGGCAACAGATACGCAGTATTTT. Amino acid sequence: CASSLWTSGGATDTQYF.

The chain carries TRBV2 and TRBJ2-1, with 8 bases that match TRBD2. The V gene's germline CDR1 is SNHLY and CDR2 FYNNEI. CDR3 length equals 16 residues. The J segment lost 1 base and the V segment lost 6 bases, leaving 8 bases of the junction unmatched. Here the CDR3 reads CASSPSRGASYNEQFF. The DNA of the CDR3 is TGTGCCAGCAGCCCTTCGCGGGGGGCATCCTACAATGAGCAGTTCTTC.

The chain joins TRBV4-2 to TRBJ2-2; possibly TRBD2 for D (5 bases). V lost 3 bases and J lost 6, with 5 bases in between. There are 12 residues in the CDR3. In germline, CDR1 is LGHNA, CDR2 YNFKEQ. The CDR3 region is CASSQRAGELFF. DNA for the CDR3: TGTGCCAGCAGCCAGAGGGCCGGGGAGCTGTTTTTT.

This sequence joins TRBV4-3 and TRBJ2-7; weak D call: TRBD1 (6 bases). Germline V lookup: CDR1 LGHNA, CDR2 YSLEER. V was pared by 0 bases and J by 1 base, with 10 bases between. There are 15 residues in the CDR3. CDR3 region: CASSQDLTGSYEQYF. The CDR3 bases are TGCGCCAGCAGCCAAGATCTGACAGGTTCCTACGAGCAGTACTTC.

This chain joins TRBV18 and TRBJ1-5; a weak D match, TRBD1 (6 bases). This CDR3 is built from 16 residues. From germline, CDR1 is KGHSH and CDR2 LQKENI. Between the trimmed V and J ends, which lost 4 bases and 0 bases, there was a span of 13 bases. The CDR3 DNA reads as TGTGCCAGCTCACGATACAGGGTGGATAGCAATCAGCCCCAGCATTTT. It translates to CASSRYRVDSNQPQHF.